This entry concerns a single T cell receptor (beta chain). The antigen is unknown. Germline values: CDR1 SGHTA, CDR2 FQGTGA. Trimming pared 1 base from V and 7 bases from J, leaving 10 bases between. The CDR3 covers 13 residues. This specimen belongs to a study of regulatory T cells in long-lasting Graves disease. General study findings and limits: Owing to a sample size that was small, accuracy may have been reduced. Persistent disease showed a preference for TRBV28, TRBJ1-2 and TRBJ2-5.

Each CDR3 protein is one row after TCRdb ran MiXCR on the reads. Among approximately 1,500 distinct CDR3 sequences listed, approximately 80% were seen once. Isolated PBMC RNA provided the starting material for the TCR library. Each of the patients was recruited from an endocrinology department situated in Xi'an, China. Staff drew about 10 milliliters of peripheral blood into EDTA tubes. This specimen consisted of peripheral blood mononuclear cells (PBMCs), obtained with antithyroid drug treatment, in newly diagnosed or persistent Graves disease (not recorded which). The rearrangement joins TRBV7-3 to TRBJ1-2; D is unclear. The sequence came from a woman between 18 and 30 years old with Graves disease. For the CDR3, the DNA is TGTGCCAGCAGCTTAAGAGGAAGAGGTGGCTACACCTTC. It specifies CASSLRGRGGYTF.